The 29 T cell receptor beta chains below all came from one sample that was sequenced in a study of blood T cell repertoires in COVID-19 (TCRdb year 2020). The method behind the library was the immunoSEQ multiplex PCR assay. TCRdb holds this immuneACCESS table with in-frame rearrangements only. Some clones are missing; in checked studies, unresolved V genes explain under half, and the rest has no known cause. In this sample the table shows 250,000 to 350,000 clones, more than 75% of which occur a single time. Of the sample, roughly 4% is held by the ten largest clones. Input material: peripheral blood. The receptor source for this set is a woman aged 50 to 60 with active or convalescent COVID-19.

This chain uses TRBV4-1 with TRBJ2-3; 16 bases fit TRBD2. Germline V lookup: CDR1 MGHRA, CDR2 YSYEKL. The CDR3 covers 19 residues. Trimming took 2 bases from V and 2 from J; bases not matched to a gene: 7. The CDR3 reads CASSQLPGLAGGPTDTQYF. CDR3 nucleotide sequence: TGCGCCAGCAGCCAATTACCGGGACTAGCGGGAGGGCCCACAGATACGCAGTATTTT.

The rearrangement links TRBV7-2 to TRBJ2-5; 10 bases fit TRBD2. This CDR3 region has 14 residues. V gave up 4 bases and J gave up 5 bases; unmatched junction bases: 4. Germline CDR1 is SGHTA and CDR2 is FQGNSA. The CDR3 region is CASSSLAGVETQYF. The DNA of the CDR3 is TGTGCCAGCAGCTCCCTAGCGGGAGTGGAGACCCAGTACTTC. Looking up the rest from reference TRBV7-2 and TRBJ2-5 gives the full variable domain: GAGVSQSPSNKVTEKGKDVELRCDPISGHTALYWYRQSLGQGLEFLIYFQGNSAPDKSGLPSDRFSAERTGGSVSTLTIQRTQQEDSAVYLCASSSLAGVETQYFGPGTRLLVL.

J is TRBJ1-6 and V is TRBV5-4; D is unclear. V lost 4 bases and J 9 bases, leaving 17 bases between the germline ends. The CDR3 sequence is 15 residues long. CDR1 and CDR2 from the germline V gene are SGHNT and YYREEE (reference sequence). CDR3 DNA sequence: TGTGCCAGCAGCCGCGACCTGGTTGAGGGTTCACCCCTCCACTTT. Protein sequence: CASSRDLVEGSPLHF.

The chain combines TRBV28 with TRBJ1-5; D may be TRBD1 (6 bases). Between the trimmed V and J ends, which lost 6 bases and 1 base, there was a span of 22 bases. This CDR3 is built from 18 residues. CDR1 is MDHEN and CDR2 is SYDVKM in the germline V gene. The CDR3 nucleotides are TGTGCCAGCAGCCCACGAATAGGTGTAGGGGGAAGCAATCAGCCCCAGCATTTT. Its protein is CASSPRIGVGGSNQPQHF.

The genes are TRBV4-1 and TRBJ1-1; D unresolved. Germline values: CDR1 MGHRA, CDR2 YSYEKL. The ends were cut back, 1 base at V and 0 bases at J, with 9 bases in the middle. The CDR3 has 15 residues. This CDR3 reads CASSQGSLMNTEAFF. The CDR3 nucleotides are TGCGCCAGCAGCCAAGGAAGCCTTATGAACACTGAAGCTTTCTTT.

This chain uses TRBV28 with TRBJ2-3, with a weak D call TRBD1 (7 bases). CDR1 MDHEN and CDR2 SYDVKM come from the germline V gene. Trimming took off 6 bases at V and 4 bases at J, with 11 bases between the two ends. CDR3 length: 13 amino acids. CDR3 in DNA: TGTGCCAGCAGAGGAGGGGGCCCAGATACGCAGTATTTT. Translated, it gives CASRGGGPDTQYF.

The CDR3 spells CASSTVGGNTEAFF. The CDR3, as DNA: TGTGCCAGTAGTACTGTTGGAGGGAACACTGAAGCTTTCTTT. This chain links TRBV19 with TRBJ1-1; D is unclear. The CDR3 has 14 residues. Per the germline V gene, CDR1 is LNHDA and CDR2 is SQIVND (reference sequence). The V end was cut by 4 bases, the J end by 1 base, with 10 bases between. Full variable domain (remainder filled in from reference TRBV19 and TRBJ1-1): DGGITQSPKYLFRKEGQNVTLSCEQNLNHDAMYWYRQDPGQGLRLIYYSQIVNDFQKGDIAEGYSVSREKKESFPLTVTSAQKNPTAFYLCASSTVGGNTEAFFGQGTRLTVV.

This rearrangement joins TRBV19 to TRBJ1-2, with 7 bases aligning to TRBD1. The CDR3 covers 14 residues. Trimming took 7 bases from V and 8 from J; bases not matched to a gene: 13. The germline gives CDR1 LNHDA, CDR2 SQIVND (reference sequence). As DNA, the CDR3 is TGTGCCAGTACCGAGACAGGGACACCAGAGGGCTACACCTTC. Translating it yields CASTETGTPEGYTF.

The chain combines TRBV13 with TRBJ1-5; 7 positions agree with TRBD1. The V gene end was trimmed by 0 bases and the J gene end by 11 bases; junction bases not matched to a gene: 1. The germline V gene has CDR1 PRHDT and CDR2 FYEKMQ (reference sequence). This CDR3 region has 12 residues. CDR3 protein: CASSLGTGTQHF. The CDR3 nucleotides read TGTGCCAGCAGCTTAGGGACAGGGACCCAGCATTTT.

CDR3 in DNA: TGCGCCAGCAGCTTGGGCGGGACAGGAGGCCACGAGCAGTACTTC. Translation: CASSLGGTGGHEQYF. The V gene is TRBV5-1, the J gene TRBJ2-7; 8 nucleotides match TRBD1. The CDR3 runs to 15 residues. The junction had 7 bases not matched to a gene; V was cut back by 0 bases and J by 5 bases. Germline V gene sequence: CDR1 SGHRS, CDR2 YFSETQ.

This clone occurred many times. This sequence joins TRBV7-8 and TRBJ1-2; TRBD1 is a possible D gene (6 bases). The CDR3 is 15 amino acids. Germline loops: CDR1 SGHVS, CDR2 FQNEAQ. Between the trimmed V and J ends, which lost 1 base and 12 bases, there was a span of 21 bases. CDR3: CASSLGRQGYGRDTF. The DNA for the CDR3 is TGTGCCAGCAGCTTAGGGCGCCAGGGGTACGGGCGCGACACCTTC.

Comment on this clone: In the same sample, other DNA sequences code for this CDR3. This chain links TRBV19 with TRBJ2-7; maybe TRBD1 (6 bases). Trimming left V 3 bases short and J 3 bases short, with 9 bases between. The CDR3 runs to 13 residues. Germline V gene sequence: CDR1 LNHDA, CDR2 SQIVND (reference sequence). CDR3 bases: TGTGCCAGTAGTATCGCACAGGGCTACGAGCAGTACTTC. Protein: CASSIAQGYEQYF.

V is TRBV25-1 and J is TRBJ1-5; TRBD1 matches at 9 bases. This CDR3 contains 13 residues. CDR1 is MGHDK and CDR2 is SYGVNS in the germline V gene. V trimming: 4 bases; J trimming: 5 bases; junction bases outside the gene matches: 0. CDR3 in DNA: TGTGCCAGCAGTGGACAGGGGGATCAGCCCCAGCATTTT. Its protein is CASSGQGDQPQHF. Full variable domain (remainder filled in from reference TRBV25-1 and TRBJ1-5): EADIYQTPRYLVIGTGKKITLECSQTMGHDKMYWYQQDPGMELHLIHYSYGVNSTEKGDLSSESTVSRIRTEHFPLTLESARPSHTSQYLCASSGQGDQPQHFGDGTRLSIL.

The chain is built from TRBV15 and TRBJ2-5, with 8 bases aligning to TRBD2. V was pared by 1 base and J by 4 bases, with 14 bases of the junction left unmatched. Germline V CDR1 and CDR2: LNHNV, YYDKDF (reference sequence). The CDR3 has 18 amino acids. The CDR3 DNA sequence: TGTGCCACCAGCAGAGTTTTCGTCCGGGGGGGCCTGGGAGAGACCCAGTACTTC. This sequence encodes CATSRVFVRGGLGETQYF.

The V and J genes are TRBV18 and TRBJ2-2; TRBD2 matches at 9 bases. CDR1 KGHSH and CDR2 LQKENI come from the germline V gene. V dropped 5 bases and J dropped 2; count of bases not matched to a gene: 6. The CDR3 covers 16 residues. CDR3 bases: TGTGCCAGCTCATCAAGACTAGCGGACAACACCGGGGAGCTGTTTTTT. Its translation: CASSSRLADNTGELFF.

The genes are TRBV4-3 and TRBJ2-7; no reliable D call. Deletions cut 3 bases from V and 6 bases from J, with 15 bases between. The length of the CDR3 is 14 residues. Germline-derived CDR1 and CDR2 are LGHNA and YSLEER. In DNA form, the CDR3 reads TGCGCCAGCAGCCATACACGTTTTTCGGGCGAGCAGTACTTC. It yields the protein CASSHTRFSGEQYF.

DNA for the CDR3: TGTGCCAGCAGCCAAGCCGGGACTAGCTCGGTAGCCAAAAACATTCAGTACTTC. Its translation is CASSQAGTSSVAKNIQYF. The chain employs TRBV4-2 and TRBJ2-4; TRBD2 matches at 9 bases. Germline V CDR1 and CDR2: LGHNA, YNFKEQ. With V trimmed by 1 base and J by 0 bases, 7 bases remained unmatched. This CDR3 is built from 18 residues.

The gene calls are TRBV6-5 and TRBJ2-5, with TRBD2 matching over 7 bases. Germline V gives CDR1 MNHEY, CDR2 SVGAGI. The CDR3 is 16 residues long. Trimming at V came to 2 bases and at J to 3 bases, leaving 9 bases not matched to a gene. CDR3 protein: CASSYDGGRGEETQYF. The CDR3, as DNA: TGTGCCAGCAGTTACGACGGCGGGAGAGGGGAAGAGACCCAGTACTTC.

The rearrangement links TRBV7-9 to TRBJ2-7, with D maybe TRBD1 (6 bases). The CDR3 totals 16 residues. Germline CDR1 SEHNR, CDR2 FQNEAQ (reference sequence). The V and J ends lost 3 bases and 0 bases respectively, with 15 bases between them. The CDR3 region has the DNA TGTGCCAGCAGCTTTTCCCCGCGAGGGGGCTCCTACGAGCAGTACTTC. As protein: CASSFSPRGGSYEQYF.

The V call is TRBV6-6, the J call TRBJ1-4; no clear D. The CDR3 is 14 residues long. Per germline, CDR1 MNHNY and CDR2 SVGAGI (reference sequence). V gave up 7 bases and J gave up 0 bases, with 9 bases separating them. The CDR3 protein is CASNLYTTNEKLFF. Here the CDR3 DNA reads TGTGCCAGCAACCTTTACACAACTAATGAAAAACTGTTTTTT.

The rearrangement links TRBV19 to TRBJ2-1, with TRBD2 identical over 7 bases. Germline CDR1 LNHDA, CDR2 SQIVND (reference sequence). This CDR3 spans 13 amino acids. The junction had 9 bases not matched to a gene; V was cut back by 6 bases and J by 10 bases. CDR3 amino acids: CASRGRDDGEQFF. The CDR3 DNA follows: TGTGCCAGTAGAGGGAGGGACGACGGGGAGCAGTTCTTC.

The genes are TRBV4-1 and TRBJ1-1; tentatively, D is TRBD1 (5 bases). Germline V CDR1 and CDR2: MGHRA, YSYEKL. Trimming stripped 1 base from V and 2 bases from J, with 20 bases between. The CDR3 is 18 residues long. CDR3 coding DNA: TGCGCCAGCAGCCAAGGTTTGGATAATACGGGGGTAAACACTGAAGCTTTCTTT. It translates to CASSQGLDNTGVNTEAFF.

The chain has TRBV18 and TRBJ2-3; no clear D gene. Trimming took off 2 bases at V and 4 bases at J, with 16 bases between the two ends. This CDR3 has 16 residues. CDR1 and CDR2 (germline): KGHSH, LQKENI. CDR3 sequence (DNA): TGTGCCAGCTCACCAGTGCCCTTGGCTAGTTCAGATACGCAGTATTTT. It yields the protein CASSPVPLASSDTQYF. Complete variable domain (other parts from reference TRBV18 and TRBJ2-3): NAGVMQNPRHLVRRRGQEARLRCSPMKGHSHVYWYRQLPEEGLKFMVYLQKENIIDESGMPKERFSAEFPKEGPSILRIQQVVRGDSAAYFCASSPVPLASSDTQYFGPGTRLTVL.

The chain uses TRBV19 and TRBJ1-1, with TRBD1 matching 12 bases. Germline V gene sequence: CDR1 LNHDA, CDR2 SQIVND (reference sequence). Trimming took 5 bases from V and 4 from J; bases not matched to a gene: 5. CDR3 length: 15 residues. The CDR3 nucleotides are TGTGCCAGTAGTCAGGGACAGGGGGCTTTCACTGAAGCTTTCTTT. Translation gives CASSQGQGAFTEAFF.

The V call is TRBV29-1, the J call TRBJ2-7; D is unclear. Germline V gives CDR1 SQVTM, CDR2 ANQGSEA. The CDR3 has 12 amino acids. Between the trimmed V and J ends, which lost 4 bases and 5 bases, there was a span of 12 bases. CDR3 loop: CSVGRTVHEQYF. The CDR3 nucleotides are TGCAGCGTTGGCCGCACAGTTCACGAGCAGTACTTC.

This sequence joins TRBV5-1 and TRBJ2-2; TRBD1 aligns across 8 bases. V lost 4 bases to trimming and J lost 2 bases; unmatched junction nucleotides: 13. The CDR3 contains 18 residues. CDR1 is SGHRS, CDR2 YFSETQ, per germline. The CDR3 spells CASSGAMRTGSNTGELFF. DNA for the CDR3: TGCGCCAGCAGCGGCGCTATGAGGACAGGGAGTAACACCGGGGAGCTGTTTTTT.

The CDR3 loop reads CASRQVLILDSPTDEQYF. The CDR3 bases are TGTGCCAGCAGACAAGTCCTAATCCTCGACAGCCCCACCGACGAGCAGTACTTC. V and J are TRBV9 and TRBJ2-7, with a tentative D call TRBD1 (5 bases). Germline loops: CDR1 SGDLS, CDR2 YYNGEE. V lost 5 bases and J lost 5, with 29 bases in between. CDR3 length: 18 amino acids.

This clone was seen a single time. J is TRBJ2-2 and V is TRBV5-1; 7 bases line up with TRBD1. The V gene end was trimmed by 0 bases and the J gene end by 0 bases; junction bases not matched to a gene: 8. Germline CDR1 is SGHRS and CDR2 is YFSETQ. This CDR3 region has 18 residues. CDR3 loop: CASSLGPRQGSNTGELFF. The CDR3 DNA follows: TGCGCCAGCAGCTTGGGGCCCCGACAGGGTTCGAACACCGGGGAGCTGTTTTTT.

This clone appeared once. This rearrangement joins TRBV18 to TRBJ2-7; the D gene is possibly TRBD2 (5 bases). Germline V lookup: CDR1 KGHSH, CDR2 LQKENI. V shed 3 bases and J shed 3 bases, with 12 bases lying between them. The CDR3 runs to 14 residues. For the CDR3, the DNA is TGTGCCAGCTCACCCCCTTGGGGAGTCTACGAGCAGTACTTC. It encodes CASSPPWGVYEQYF.